Listed below are T cell receptor beta chains from one sample, sequenced in a study of beta chain features in type 1 diabetes. Repertoires were generated with immunoSEQ multiplex PCR, while TCRdb's copy carries only in-frame clones and drops some. This table has approximately 400,000 clones, approximately 15% appearing once. Input material: naive CD4+ T cells from blood. The receptors were sampled from a woman aged 18-29 years in good health. The CDR3 runs from the conserved cysteine through the conserved F or W. D genes are given only for firm matches. Size values are once, few and many counts, or a class for expanded clones, and some rows have none.

.	TRBV7-3	TRBJ2-3	16	TRBD1	TGTGCCAGCAGCTCTTTGGACAGGGGGCGCACAGATACGCAGTATTTT	CASSSLDRGRTDTQYF
.	TRBV5-3	TRBJ2-2	16	.	TGTGCCAGAAGGCCCCACAGGGTCGGGTCTACCGGGGAGCTGTTTTTT	CARRPHRVGSTGELFF
few	TRBV28	TRBJ2-1	15	.	TGTGCCAGCAGTTTACCGACCGGGGTATACAATGAGCAGTTCTTC	CASSLPTGVYNEQFF
.	TRBV7-2	TRBJ2-7	14	TRBD1	TGTGCCAGCAGCCCAGGACAGGGGGCCCACGAGCAGTACTTC	CASSPGQGAHEQYF
few	TRBV5-1	TRBJ1-2	15	TRBD1	TGCGCCAGCAGCTTCGAAGGGGGCGCACGGCATGGCTACACCTTC	CASSFEGGARHGYTF
.	TRBV9	TRBJ1-5	17	TRBD1	TGTGCCAGCAGCCCCGGGGAGGACAGGCCCCTCAATCAGCCCCAGCATTTT	CASSPGEDRPLNQPQHF
.	TRBV29-1	TRBJ1-1	15	TRBD1	TGCAGCACAGGACAGGGACAACTCCTGAACACTGAAGCTTTCTTT	CSTGQGQLLNTEAFF
few	TRBV27	TRBJ2-7	14	.	TGTGCCAGCAGTTCACTGAGTGTCTCCTACGAGCAGTACTTC	CASSSLSVSYEQYF
.	TRBV7-9	TRBJ2-3	17	TRBD2	TGTGCCAGCAGCTCTCCTAGCGGGAGGGCCCGGACAGATACGCAGTATTTT	CASSSPSGRARTDTQYF
few	TRBV7-8	TRBJ2-7	16	.	TGTGCCAGCAGCTGGGGGGTGACACCGCTCTCCTACGAGCAGTACTTC	CASSWGVTPLSYEQYF
few	TRBV30	TRBJ2-7	16	.	TGTGCCTGGAGTGCACCCCTACGGACAGACTACTACGAGCAGTACTTC	CAWSAPLRTDYYEQYF
few	TRBV29-1	TRBJ2-5	14	TRBD1	TGCAGCGTTTCCGGGACAGGGGGCTCGGAGACCCAGTACTTC	CSVSGTGGSETQYF
once	TRBV30	TRBJ2-1	13	TRBD1	TGTGCCTGGAGTGTACAGGGGGTAAATGAGCAGTTCTTC	CAWSVQGVNEQFF
few	TRBV15	TRBJ2-5	12	.	TGTGCCACCAGCAGAGGAGGAGAGACCCAGTACTTC	CATSRGGETQYF
few	TRBV15	TRBJ2-1	15	TRBD2	TGTGCCACCAGCAGGTCAGCGGGAGGGTACAATGAGCAGTTCTTC	CATSRSAGGYNEQFF
few	TRBV29-1	TRBJ2-2	15	TRBD2	TGCAGCGTTGCCACGGGAGGAGGGAACACCGGGGAGCTGTTTTTT	CSVATGGGNTGELFF
.	TRBV18	TRBJ2-1	16	TRBD1	TGTGCCAGCTCACCACCCGGGACAGGGGGATACAATGAGCAGTTCTTC	CASSPPGTGGYNEQFF
few	TRBV2	TRBJ2-5	15	.	TGTGCCAGCAGTGAACTGGGCCAGTTTCACGAGACCCAGTACTTC	CASSELGQFHETQYF
few	TRBV25-1	TRBJ2-1	17	TRBD2	TGTGCCAGCAGTGAATCCGGAGTAGCGGGCTCCTACAATGAGCAGTTCTTC	CASSESGVAGSYNEQFF
few	TRBV14	TRBJ1-2	13	TRBD1	TGTGCCAGCAGTCCAAGGACAGGGGATGGCTACACCTTC	CASSPRTGDGYTF
few	TRBV6-6	TRBJ1-1	12	.	TGTGCCAGCTGGGGGCAATGGGCTGAAGCTTTCTTT	CASWGQWAEAFF
.	TRBV6-5	TRBJ1-1	13	.	TGTGCCAGCAGTAACACTAAGAACACTGAAGCTTTCTTT	CASSNTKNTEAFF
.	TRBV30	TRBJ1-2	14	.	TGTGCCTGGACCCCGCGAACAGGGTCGGGCGGCTACACCTTC	CAWTPRTGSGGYTF
few	TRBV29-1	TRBJ2-7	11	.	TGCAGCGTGGAAGACAACTACGAGCAGTACTTC	CSVEDNYEQYF
few	TRBV7-3	TRBJ2-1	15	TRBD2	TGTGCCAGCAGCCCCCTCGGGACGGGAGGGGATGAGCAGTTCTTC	CASSPLGTGGDEQFF
few	TRBV28	TRBJ2-3	14	.	TGTGCCAGCAGTTTGCCGGGAGCGAAAGATACGCAGTATTTT	CASSLPGAKDTQYF
few	TRBV11-2	TRBJ2-7	13	.	TGTGCCAGCAGCTTAAGACGGGTTCTCGAGCAGTACTTC	CASSLRRVLEQYF
.	TRBV9	TRBJ2-7	17	TRBD1	TGTGCCAGCAGCGTAGGGTGGGGGGACAGGGGGCGAAACGAGCAGTACTTC	CASSVGWGDRGRNEQYF
.	TRBV15	TRBJ2-2	17	.	TGTGCCACCAGCAGAGGCCGAACTAGTGGTGGGGCCGGGGAGCTGTTTTTT	CATSRGRTSGGAGELFF
.	TRBV4-1	TRBJ2-7	17	.	TGCGCCAGCAGCCAAGTAATACTAGTAGCGGACTTCTCCGAGCAGTACTTC	CASSQVILVADFSEQYF
.	TRBV5-4	TRBJ2-1	15	TRBD2	TGTGCCAGCAGGGGAGAGCGGGGTACCTACAATGAGCAGTTCTTC	CASRGERGTYNEQFF
.	TRBV7-8	TRBJ2-7	13	.	TGTGCCAGCAGCTTAGGGCTAGCCCACGAGCAGTACTTC	CASSLGLAHEQYF
few	TRBV7-9	TRBJ2-7	14	TRBD1	TGTGCCAGCAGCTTGGACAGGATACCCTACGAGCAGTACTTC	CASSLDRIPYEQYF
.	TRBV6-5	TRBJ2-2	16	TRBD2	TGTGCCAGCAGTTACTCTATAGGGAGGGTAGGCGGGGAGCTGTTTTTT	CASSYSIGRVGGELFF
few	TRBV28	TRBJ2-3	13	.	TGTGCCAGCTTCGCCCCCCCTAGCTTGGGGCAGTATTTT	CASFAPPSLGQYF
few	TRBV6-5	TRBJ1-5	15	TRBD1	TGTGCCAGCAGAAGGGACAGGGGTCGTAATCAGCCCCAGCATTTT	CASRRDRGRNQPQHF
few	TRBV29-1	TRBJ2-7	13	TRBD2	TGCAGCGTTGAAACTAGCGGGAGGGCCGAGCAGTACTTC	CSVETSGRAEQYF
.	TRBV30	TRBJ1-4	13	.	TGTGCCTGGAGTCAACATCAGGGGGAAAAACTGTTTTTT	CAWSQHQGEKLFF
few	TRBV29-1	TRBJ1-1	13	.	TGCAGCGTTGAATTCCAGGTGCTCCATGAAGCTTTCTTT	CSVEFQVLHEAFF
few	TRBV7-3	TRBJ2-7	14	TRBD2	TGTGCCAGCAGCTTATCGGCGGGAGCAGGCGAGCAGTACTTC	CASSLSAGAGEQYF